What follows is one T cell receptor (beta chain) and its context. This entry belongs to a study of shared T cell receptors in the human thymus. The CDR3 consists of 15 residues. J gave up 7 bases and V 4 bases, and 6 bases lay outside the gene matches. CDR1 and CDR2 from the germline V gene are LNHDA and SQIVND (reference sequence). This table comes from immunoSEQ multiplex PCR, and its TCRdb copy is limited to in-frame clones, with some not included. The sample yields 700,000 or so clones, 70% to 90% seen once. This sample also belongs to another study, concerning human thymus T cells. As that report states: Thymic tissue was derived from resections collected during corrective heart surgery.

This TCR was recovered from a girl less than two years old with a congenital heart defect. Sequencing used thymocytes. The chain carries TRBV19 and TRBJ2-2; 10 bases align to TRBD1. The CDR3 region has the DNA TGTGCCAGTAGTACCCCGGACAGGGGGGACGGGGAGCTGTTTTTT. It translates to CASSTPDRGDGELFF.